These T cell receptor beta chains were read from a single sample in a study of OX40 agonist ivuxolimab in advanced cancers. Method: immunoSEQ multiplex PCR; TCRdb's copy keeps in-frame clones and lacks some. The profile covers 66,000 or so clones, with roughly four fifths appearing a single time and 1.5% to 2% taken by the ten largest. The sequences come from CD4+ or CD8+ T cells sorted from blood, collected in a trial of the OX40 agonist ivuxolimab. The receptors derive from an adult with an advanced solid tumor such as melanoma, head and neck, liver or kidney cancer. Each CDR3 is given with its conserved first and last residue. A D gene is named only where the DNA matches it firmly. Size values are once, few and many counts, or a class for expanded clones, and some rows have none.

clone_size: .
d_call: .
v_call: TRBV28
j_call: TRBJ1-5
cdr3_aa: CASSRGQHSNQPQHF
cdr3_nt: TGTGCCAGCAGTCGCGGACAGCATAGCAATCAGCCCCAGCATTTT

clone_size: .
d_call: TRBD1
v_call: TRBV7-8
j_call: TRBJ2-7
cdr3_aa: CASSPTGDRVAYEQYF
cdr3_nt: TGTGCCAGCAGCCCTACCGGGGACAGGGTCGCCTACGAGCAGTACTTC

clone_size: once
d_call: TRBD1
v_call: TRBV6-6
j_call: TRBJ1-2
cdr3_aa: CASSLQGGGTNYGHTF
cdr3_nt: TGTGCCAGCAGCCTACAGGGGGGTGGTACTAACTATGGCCACACCTTC

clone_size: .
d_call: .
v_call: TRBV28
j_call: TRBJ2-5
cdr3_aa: CASSSSSTVKTQYF
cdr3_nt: TGTGCCAGCAGCTCAAGTTCGACTGTGAAGACCCAGTACTTC

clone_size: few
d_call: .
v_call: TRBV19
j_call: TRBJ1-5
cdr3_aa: CASTQGPGSNQPQHF
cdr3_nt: TGTGCCAGTACCCAGGGGCCGGGTAGCAATCAGCCCCAGCATTTT

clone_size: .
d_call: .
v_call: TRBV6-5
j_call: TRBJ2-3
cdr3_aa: CASSPRQPTDTQYF
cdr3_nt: TGTGCCAGCAGTCCCAGGCAACCCACAGATACGCAGTATTTT

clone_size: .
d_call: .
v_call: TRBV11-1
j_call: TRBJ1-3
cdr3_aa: CASSPQGDSGNTIYF
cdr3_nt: TGTGCCAGCAGCCCGCAGGGAGACTCTGGAAACACCATATATTTT

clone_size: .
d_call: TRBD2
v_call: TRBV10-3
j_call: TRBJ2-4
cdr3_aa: CAISEGFSGGAKNIQYF
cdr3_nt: TGTGCCATCAGTGAGGGCTTTAGCGGGGGGGCTAAGAACATTCAGTACTTC

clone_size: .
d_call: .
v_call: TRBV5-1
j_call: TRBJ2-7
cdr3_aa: CASSLLGGSYEQYF
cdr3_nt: TGCGCCAGCAGCTTGTTGGGGGGCTCCTACGAGCAGTACTTC

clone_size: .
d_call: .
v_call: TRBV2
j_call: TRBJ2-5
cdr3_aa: CASSAGTLRETQYF
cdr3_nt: TGTGCCAGCAGCGCCGGGACACTAAGGGAGACCCAGTACTTC

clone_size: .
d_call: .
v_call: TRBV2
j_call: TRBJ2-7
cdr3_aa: CASSTNYEQYF
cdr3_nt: TGTGCCAGCAGCACGAACTACGAGCAGTACTTC

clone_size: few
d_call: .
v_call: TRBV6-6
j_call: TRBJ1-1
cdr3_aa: CASIRESEAFF
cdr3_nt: TGTGCCAGCATTAGGGAAAGTGAAGCTTTCTTT

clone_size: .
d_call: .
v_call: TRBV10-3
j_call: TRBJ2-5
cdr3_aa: CAISVGETQYF
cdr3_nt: TGTGCCATCAGTGTAGGAGAGACCCAGTACTTC

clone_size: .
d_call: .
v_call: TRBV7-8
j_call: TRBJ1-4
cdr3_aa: CASTSRGASGEKLFF
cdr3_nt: TGTGCCAGCACCTCGCGAGGGGCCTCGGGTGAAAAACTGTTTTTT

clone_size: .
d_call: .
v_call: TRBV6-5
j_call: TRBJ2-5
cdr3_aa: CASRRGRLQETQYF
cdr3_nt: TGTGCCAGCAGAAGAGGACGGTTACAAGAGACCCAGTACTTC

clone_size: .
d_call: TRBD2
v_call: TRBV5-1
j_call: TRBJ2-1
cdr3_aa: CASSLAGLAGASSYNEQFF
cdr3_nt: TGCGCCAGCAGCTTGGCGGGCCTAGCGGGGGCGAGCTCCTACAATGAGCAGTTCTTC

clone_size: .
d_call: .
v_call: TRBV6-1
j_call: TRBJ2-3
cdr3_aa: CASTIGGTDTQYF
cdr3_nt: TGTGCCAGCACGATTGGGGGGACAGATACGCAGTATTTT

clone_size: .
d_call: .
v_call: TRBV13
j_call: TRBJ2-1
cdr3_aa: CASSSLLLNNEQFF
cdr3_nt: TGTGCCAGCAGCTCACTCCTCCTAAACAATGAGCAGTTCTTC

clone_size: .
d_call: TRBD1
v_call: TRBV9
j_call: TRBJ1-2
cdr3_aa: CASSASGTGGPLYGYTF
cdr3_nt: TGTGCCAGCAGCGCGAGTGGGACAGGGGGCCCGCTCTATGGCTACACCTTC

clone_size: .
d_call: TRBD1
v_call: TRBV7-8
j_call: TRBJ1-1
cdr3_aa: CASSRDRLSEAFF
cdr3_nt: TGTGCCAGCAGCCGGGACAGGCTATCTGAAGCTTTCTTT

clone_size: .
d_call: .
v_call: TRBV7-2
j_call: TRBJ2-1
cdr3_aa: CASSFGRTMSRNEQFF
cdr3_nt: TGTGCCAGCAGTTTCGGGCGGACCATGTCGCGAAATGAGCAGTTCTTC

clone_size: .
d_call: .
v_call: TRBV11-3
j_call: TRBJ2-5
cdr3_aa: CASSLESIRQETQYF
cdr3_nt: TGTGCCAGCAGCTTAGAATCGATTCGGCAAGAGACCCAGTACTTC

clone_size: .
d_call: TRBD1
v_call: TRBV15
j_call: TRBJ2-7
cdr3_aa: CATSLTTGPYEQYF
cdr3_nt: TGTGCCACCAGCCTAACGACAGGGCCCTACGAGCAGTACTTC

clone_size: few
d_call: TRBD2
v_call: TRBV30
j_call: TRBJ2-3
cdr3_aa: CAWRKLTSGKGTDTQYF
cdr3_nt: TGTGCCTGGCGAAAATTGACTAGCGGGAAGGGCACAGATACGCAGTATTTT

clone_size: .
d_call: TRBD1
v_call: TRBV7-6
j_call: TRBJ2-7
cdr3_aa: CASSLAIFRDRQSTYEQYF
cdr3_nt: TGTGCCAGCAGCTTAGCGATATTTAGGGACAGACAAAGTACCTACGAGCAGTACTTC

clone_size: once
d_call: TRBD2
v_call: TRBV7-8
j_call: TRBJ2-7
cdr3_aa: CASSLYQRGNYEQYF
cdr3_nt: TGTGCCAGCAGCTTATACCAGCGGGGGAACTACGAGCAGTACTTC

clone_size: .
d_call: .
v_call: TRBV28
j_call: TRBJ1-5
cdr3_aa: CASSPTGVGNQPQHF
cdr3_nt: TGTGCCAGCAGCCCCACAGGAGTGGGCAATCAGCCCCAGCATTTT

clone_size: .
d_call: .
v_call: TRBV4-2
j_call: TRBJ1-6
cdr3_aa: CASSHPANSPLHF
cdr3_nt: TGTGCCAGCAGCCACCCCGCGAATTCACCCCTCCACTTT

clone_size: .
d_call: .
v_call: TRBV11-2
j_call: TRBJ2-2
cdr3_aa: CASSPSFPGWGTGELFF
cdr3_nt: TGTGCCAGCAGCCCATCTTTCCCGGGGTGGGGGACCGGGGAGCTGTTTTTT

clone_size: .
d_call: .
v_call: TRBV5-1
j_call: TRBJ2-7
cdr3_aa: CASSRGSSYEQYF
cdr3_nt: TGCGCCAGCAGCCGCGGGTCGTCTTACGAGCAGTACTTC

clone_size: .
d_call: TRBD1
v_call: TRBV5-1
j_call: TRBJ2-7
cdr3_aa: CASSLGNRGGSEQYF
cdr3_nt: TGCGCCAGCAGCTTGGGAAACAGGGGTGGTTCCGAGCAGTACTTC

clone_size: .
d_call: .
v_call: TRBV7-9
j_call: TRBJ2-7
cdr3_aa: CASSLGQMSYEQYF
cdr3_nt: TGTGCCAGCAGCTTAGGGCAGATGTCCTACGAGCAGTACTTC

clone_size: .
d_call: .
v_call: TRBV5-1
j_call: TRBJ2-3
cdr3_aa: CASSLAGTDTQYF
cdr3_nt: TGCGCCAGCAGCTTGGCGGGCACAGATACGCAGTATTTT

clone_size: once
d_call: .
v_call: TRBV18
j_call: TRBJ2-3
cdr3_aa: CASSPLTSTDTQYF
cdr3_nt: TGTGCCAGCTCACCGTTGACTAGCACAGATACGCAGTATTTT

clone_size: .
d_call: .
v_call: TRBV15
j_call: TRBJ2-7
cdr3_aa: CATSRDLIGGYEQYF
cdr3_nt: TGTGCCACCAGCAGAGATCTCATAGGGGGCTACGAGCAGTACTTC

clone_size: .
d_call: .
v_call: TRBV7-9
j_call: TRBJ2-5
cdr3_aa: CASSRYPGLGVQETQYF
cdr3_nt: TGTGCCAGCAGCCGCTACCCGGGTTTGGGGGTCCAAGAGACCCAGTACTTC

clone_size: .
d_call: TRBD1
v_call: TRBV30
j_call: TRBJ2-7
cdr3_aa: CAWSLGQELPEQYF
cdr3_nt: TGTGCCTGGAGCCTGGGACAGGAGCTCCCCGAGCAGTACTTC

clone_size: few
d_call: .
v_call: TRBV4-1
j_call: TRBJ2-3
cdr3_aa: CASSQDGTDTQYF
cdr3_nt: TGCGCCAGCAGCCAAGATGGGACAGATACGCAGTATTTT

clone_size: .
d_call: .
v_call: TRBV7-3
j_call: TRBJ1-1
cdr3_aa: CASSPLEGNTEAFF
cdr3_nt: TGTGCCAGCAGCCCATTGGAAGGGAACACTGAAGCTTTCTTT

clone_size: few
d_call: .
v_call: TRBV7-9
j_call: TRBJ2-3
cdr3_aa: CASSTSGRGGTDTQYF
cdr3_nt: TGTGCCAGCAGCACTAGTGGCCGCGGAGGGACAGATACGCAGTATTTT

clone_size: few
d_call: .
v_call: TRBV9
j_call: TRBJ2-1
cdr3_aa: CASSVSSNEQFF
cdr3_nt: TGTGCCAGCAGCGTATCGTCCAATGAGCAGTTCTTC

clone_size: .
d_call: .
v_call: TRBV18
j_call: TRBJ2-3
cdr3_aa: CASSLRLDPDTQYF
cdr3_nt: TGTGCCAGCTCACTGCGGCTAGACCCAGATACGCAGTATTTT

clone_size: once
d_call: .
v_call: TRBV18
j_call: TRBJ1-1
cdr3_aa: CASSPRGQGSNTEAFF
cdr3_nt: TGTGCCAGCTCACCGAGAGGTCAGGGCTCGAACACTGAAGCTTTCTTT

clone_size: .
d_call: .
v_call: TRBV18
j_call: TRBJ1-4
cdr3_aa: CASSPVGRGLLGEKLFF
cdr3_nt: TGTGCCAGCTCACCAGTCGGTAGAGGGCTACTAGGTGAAAAACTGTTTTTT

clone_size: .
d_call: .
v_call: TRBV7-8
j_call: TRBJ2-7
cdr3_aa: CASSLDPTVYEQYF
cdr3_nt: TGTGCCAGCAGCTTAGATCCGACAGTGTACGAGCAGTACTTC

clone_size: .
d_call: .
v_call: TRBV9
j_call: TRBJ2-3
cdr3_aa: CASSAPFMGGGTDTQYF
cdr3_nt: TGTGCCAGCAGCGCTCCCTTCATGGGAGGCGGCACAGATACGCAGTATTTT

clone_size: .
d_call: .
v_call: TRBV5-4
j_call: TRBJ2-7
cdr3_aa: CASSLTSFLLGEQYF
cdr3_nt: TGTGCCAGCAGCTTGACTAGCTTCCTCCTCGGCGAGCAGTACTTC

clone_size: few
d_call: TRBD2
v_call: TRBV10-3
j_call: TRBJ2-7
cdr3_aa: CAISERAGADEQYF
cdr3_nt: TGTGCCATCAGTGAACGCGCGGGAGCCGACGAGCAGTACTTC

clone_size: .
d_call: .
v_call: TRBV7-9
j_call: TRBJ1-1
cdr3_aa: CASSPVRVDLMNTEAFF
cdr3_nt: TGTGCCAGCAGCCCTGTAAGGGTCGATCTCATGAACACTGAAGCTTTCTTT

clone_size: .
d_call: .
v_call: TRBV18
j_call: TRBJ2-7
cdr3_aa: CASSPGRTSSYEQYF
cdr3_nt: TGTGCCAGCTCACCCGGACGGACAAGCTCCTACGAGCAGTACTTC

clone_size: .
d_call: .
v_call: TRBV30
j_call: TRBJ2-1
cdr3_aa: CAWSANNEQFF
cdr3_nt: TGTGCCTGGAGTGCCAACAATGAGCAGTTCTTC

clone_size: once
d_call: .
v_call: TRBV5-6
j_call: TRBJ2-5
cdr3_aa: CASSLGQQETQYF
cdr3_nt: TGTGCCAGCAGCTTGGGGCAGCAAGAGACCCAGTACTTC

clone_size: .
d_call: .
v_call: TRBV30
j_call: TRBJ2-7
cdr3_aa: CAWSPPGTIPRDEQYF
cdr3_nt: TGTGCCTGGAGCCCACCCGGGACCATTCCCCGGGACGAGCAGTACTTC